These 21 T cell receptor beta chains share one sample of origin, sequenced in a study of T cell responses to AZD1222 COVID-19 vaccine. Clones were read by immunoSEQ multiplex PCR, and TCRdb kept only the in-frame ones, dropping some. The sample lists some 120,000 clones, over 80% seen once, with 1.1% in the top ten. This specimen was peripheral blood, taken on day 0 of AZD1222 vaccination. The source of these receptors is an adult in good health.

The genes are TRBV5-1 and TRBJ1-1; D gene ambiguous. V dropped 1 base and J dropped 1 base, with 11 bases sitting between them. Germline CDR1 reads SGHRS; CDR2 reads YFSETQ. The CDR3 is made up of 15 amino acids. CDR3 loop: CASSLKGRGNTEAFF. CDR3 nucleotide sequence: TGCGCCAGCAGCTTGAAAGGGCGGGGGAACACTGAAGCTTTCTTT.

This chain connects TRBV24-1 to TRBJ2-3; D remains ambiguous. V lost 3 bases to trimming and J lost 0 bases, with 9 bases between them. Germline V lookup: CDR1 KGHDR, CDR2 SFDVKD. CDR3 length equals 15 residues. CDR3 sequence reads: CATSDLMDSTDTQYF. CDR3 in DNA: TGTGCCACCAGTGATCTTATGGACAGCACAGATACGCAGTATTTT.

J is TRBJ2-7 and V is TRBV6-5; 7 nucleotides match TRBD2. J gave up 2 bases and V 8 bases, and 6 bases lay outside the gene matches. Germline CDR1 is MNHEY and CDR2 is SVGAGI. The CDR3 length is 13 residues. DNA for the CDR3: TGTGCCAGCCGCCCCGGGGGGACCTACGAGCAGTACTTC. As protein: CASRPGGTYEQYF.

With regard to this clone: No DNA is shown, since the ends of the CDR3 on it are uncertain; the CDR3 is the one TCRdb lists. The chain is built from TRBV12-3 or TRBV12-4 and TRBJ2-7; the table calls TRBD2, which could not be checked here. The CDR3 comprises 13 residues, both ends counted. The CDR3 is CASSSSEVGEQYF.

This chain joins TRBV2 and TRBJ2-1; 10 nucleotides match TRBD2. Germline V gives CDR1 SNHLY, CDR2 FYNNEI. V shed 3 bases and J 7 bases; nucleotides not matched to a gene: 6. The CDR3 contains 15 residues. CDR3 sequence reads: CASSEWGLATNEQFF. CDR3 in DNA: TGTGCCAGCAGTGAGTGGGGACTAGCGACAAATGAGCAGTTCTTC.

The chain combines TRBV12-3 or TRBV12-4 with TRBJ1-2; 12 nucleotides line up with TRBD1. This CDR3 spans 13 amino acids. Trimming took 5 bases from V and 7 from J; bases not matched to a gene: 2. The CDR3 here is CASSRDRGLGYTF. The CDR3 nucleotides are TGTGCCAGCAGTCGGGACAGGGGGCTTGGCTACACCTTC.

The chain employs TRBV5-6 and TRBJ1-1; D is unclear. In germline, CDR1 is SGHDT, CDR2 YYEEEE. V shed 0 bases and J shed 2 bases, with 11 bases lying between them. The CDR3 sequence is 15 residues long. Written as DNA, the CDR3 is TGTGCCAGCAGCTTGGTTACGGGGAGTAACACTGAAGCTTTCTTT. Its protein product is CASSLVTGSNTEAFF.

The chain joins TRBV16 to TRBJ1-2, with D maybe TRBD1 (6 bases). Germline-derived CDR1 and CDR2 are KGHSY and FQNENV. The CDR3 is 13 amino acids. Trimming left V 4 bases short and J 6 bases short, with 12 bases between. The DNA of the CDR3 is TGTGCCAGCAGCCGGGACACCCTCAATGGCTACACCTTC. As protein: CASSRDTLNGYTF.

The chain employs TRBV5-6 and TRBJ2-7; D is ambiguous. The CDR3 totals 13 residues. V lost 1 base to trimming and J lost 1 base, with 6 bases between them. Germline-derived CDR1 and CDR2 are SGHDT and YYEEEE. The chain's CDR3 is CASSLLQSYEQYF. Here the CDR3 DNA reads TGTGCCAGCAGCTTGTTACAGTCCTACGAGCAGTACTTC.

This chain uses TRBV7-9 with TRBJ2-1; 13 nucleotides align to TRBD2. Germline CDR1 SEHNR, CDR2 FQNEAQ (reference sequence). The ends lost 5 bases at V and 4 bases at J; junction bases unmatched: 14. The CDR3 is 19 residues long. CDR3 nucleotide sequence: TGTGCCAGCAGCCCCGGGACTAGCGGGAACCTACACGCGTACAATGAGCAGTTCTTC. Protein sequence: CASSPGTSGNLHAYNEQFF.

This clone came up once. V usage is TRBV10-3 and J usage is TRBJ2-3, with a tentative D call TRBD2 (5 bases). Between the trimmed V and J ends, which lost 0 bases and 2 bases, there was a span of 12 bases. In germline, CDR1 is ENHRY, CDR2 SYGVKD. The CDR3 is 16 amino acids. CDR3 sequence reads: CAISESGVLYTDTQYF. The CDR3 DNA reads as TGTGCCATCAGTGAGTCGGGAGTCCTCTACACAGATACGCAGTATTTT.

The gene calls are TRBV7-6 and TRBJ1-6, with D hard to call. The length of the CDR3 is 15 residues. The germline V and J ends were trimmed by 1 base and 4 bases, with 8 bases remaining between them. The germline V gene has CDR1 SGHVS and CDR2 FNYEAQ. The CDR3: CASSLDFPYNSPLHF. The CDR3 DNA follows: TGTGCCAGCAGCTTAGATTTCCCTTATAATTCACCCCTCCACTTT.

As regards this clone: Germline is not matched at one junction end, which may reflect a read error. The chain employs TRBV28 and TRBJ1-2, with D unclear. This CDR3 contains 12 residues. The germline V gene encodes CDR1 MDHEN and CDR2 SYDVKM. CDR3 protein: CASSVRNYGHTF. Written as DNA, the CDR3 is TGTGCCAGCAGTGTCAGGAACTATGGCCACACCTTC.

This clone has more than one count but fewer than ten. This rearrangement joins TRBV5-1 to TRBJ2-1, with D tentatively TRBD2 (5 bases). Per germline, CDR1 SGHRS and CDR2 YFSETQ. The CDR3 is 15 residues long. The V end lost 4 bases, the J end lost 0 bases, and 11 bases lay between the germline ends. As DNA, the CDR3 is TGCGCCAGCAGCCGGGGAGATTACTCCTACAATGAGCAGTTCTTC. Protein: CASSRGDYSYNEQFF.

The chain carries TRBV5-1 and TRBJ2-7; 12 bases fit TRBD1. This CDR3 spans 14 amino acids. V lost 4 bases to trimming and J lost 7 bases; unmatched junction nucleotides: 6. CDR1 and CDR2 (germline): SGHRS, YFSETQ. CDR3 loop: CASSRGQGAGEQYF. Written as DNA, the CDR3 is TGCGCCAGCAGCAGGGGACAGGGGGCAGGAGAGCAGTACTTC. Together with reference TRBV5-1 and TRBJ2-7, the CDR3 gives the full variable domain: KAGVTQTPRYLIKTRGQQVTLSCSPISGHRSVSWYQQTPGQGLQFLFEYFSETQRNKGNFPGRFSGRQFSNSRSEMNVSTLELGDSALYLCASSRGQGAGEQYFGPGTRLTVT.

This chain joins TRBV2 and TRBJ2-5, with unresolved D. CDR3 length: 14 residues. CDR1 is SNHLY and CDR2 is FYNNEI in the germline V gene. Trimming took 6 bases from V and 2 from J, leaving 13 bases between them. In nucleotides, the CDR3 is TGTGCCAGCAGGTATTCCGTAATGCAAGAGACCCAGTACTTC. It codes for CASRYSVMQETQYF. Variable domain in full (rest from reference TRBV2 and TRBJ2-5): EPEVTQTPSHQVTQMGQEVILRCVPISNHLYFYWYRQILGQKVEFLVSFYNNEISEKSEIFDDQFSVERPDGSNFTLKIRSTKLEDSAMYFCASRYSVMQETQYFGPGTRLLVL.

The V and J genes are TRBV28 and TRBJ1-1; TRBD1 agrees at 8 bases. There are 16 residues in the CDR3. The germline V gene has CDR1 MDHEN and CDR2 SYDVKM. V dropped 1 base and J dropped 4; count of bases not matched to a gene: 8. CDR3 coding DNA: TGTGCCAGCAGTTTATCGGAAGGACAGGGTCGCACTGAAGCTTTCTTT. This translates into CASSLSEGQGRTEAFF.

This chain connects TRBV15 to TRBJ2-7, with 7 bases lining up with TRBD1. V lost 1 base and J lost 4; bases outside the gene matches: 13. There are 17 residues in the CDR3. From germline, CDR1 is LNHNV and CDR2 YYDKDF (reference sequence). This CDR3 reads CATSRAGTALRGYEQYF. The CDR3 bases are TGTGCCACCAGCAGAGCGGGGACAGCGTTGAGAGGATACGAGCAGTACTTC.

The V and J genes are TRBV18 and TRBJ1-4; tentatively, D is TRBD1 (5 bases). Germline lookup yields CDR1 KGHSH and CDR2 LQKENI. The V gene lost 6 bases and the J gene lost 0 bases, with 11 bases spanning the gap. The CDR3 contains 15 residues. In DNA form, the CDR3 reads TGTGCCAGCTCCCGCGGACAAACAACTAATGAAAAACTGTTTTTT. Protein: CASSRGQTTNEKLFF.

CDR3 DNA: TGTGCCAGCAGCTTGTGGGGAGATGTGCAGTTCTTC. This translates into CASSLWGDVQFF. V gene TRBV7-2 combines with J gene TRBJ2-1; maybe TRBD2 (5 bases). Trimming pared 3 bases from V and 12 bases from J, leaving 12 bases between. Germline CDR1 is SGHTA and CDR2 is FQGNSA. The CDR3 sequence is 12 residues long.

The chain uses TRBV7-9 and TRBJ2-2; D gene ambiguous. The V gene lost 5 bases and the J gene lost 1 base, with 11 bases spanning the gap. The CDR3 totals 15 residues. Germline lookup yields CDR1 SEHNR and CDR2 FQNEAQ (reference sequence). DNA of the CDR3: TGTGCCAGCAGCCAAAACAGCAAGAACACCGGGGAGCTGTTTTTT. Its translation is CASSQNSKNTGELFF.